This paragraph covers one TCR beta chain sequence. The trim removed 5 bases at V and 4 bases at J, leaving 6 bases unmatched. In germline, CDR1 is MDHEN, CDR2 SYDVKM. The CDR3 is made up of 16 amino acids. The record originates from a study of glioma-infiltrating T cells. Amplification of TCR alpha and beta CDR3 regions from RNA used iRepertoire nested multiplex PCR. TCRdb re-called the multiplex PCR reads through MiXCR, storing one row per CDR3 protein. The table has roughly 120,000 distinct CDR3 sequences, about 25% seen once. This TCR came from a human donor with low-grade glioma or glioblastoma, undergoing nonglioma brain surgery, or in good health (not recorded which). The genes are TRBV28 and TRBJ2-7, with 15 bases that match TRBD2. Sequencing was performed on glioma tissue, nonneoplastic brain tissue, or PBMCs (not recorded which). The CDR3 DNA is TGTGCCAGCAGTGTCCCGGGACTAGCGGGAGGATACGAGCAGTACTTC. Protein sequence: CASSVPGLAGGYEQYF.